The T cell receptor beta chain under discussion was sequenced for a study of T cells in Graves' hyperthyroidism and ophthalmopathy. This clonotype has at least ten counts. The TCR beta CDR3 regions underwent amplification using RNA transcripts as the source. Initially, a first-round RT-PCR of the TCR CDR3 employed the HTBI primer set. Via MiXCR, TCRdb re-called the multiplex PCR reads, giving one row per CDR3 protein. Of over 200,000 distinct CDR3 sequences in the sample, roughly 18% were seen once. Germline V lookup: CDR1 MNHEY, CDR2 SMNVEV (reference sequence). The V end lost 4 bases, the J end lost 6 bases, and 16 bases lay between the germline ends. This CDR3 has 15 amino acids.

The V gene is TRBV27, the J gene TRBJ2-1, with D possibly TRBD2 on 5 matching bases. The source material was blood. This receptor was taken from a man aged 45 to 65 with Graves' hyperthyroidism. DNA for the CDR3: TGTGCCAGCAGTTCGGGAAGGCCGGGATCCAATGAGCAGTTCTTC. Its translation: CASSSGRPGSNEQFF.